This T cell receptor beta chain is from a study of T cell repertoires in cytomegalovirus infection. Study-wide context: Public TCR beta signatures indicated both CMV infection and matching HLA type.

Findings and caveats of the study: Ex vivo responses were dominated by HLA-C-restricted CMV-specific TCR beta clonotypes.

TCRdb redid the calling of the reads with MiXCR, one entry per CDR3 protein. The repertoire includes around 900,000 distinct CDR3 sequences, roughly 30% of them detected once, and around 15% sits in the top ten. The germline V gene encodes CDR1 MNHNS and CDR2 SASEGT. The germline V and J ends were trimmed by 2 bases and 8 bases, with 19 bases remaining between them. The CDR3 is 16 residues long. Remarks on this clonotype: Its cognate antigen is unknown.

The clonotype was recovered from a human donor in good health (CMV status not recorded). Some clones in this sample may be carry-over from other donors' samples. The chain combines TRBV6-1 with TRBJ2-1; D possibly corresponds to TRBD1 (6 bases). Material: cultured CD8+ T cells from PBMCs, obtained from culture after CMV antigen stimulation. The CDR3 protein is CASSEIDRFPADEQFF. The CDR3 DNA follows: TGTGCCAGCAGTGAAATCGACAGGTTCCCAGCCGATGAGCAGTTCTTC.